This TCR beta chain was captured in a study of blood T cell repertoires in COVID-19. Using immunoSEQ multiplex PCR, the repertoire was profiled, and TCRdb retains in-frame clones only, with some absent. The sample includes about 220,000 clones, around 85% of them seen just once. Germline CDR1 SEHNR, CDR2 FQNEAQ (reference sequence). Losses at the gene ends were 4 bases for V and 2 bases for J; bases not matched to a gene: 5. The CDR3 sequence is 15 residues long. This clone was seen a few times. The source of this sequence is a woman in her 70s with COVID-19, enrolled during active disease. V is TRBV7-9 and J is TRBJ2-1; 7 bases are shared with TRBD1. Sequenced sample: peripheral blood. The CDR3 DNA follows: TGTGCCAGCAGCTCACAGGGGCGCCCCTACAATGAGCAGTTCTTC. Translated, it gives CASSSQGRPYNEQFF.